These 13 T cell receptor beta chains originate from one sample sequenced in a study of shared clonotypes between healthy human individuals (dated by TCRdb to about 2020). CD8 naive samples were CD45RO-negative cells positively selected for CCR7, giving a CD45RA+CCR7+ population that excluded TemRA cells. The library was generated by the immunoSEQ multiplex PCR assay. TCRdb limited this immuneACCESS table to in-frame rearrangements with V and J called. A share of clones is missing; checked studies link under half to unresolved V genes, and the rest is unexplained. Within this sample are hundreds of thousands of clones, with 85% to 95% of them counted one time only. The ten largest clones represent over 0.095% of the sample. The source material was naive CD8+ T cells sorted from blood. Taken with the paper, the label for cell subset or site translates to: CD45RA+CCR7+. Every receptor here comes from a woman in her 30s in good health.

CDR3 in amino acids: CASTYEGMNTEAFF. DNA of the CDR3: TGTGCCAGCACCTATGAGGGTATGAACACTGAAGCTTTCTTT. The chain links TRBV28 to TRBJ1-1; D is unclear. Trimming cost V 7 bases and J 0 bases, with 12 bases left between them. CDR3 length: 14 amino acids. In germline, CDR1 is MDHEN, CDR2 SYDVKM.

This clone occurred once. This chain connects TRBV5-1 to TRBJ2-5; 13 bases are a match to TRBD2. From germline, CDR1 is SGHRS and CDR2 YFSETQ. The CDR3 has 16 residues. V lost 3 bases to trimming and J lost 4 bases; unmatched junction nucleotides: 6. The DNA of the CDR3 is TGCGCCAGCAGCTACGGACTAGCGGGAGTCCCAGAGACCCAGTACTTC. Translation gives CASSYGLAGVPETQYF.

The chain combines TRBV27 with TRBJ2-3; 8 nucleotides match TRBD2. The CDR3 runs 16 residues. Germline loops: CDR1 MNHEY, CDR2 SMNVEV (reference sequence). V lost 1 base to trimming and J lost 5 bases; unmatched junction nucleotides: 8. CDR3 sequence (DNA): TGTGCCAGCAGTTTATGGAGCGGGGGCAGGGGAGATACGCAGTATTTT. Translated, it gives CASSLWSGGRGDTQYF.

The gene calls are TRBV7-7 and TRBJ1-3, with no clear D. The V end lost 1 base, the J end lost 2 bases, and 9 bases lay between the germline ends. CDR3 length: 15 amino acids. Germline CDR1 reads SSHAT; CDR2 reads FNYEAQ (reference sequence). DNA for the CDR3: TGTGCCAGCAGCTTAGGGGGTGGCGCTGGAAACACCATATATTTT. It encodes CASSLGGGAGNTIYF.

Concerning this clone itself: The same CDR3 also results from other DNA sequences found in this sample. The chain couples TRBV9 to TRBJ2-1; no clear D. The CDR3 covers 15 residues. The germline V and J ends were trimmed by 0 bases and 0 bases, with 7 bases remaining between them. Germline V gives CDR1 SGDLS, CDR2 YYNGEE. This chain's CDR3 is CASSVGIGSYNEQFF. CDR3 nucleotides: TGTGCCAGCAGCGTAGGGATAGGCTCCTACAATGAGCAGTTCTTC.

The CDR3 DNA is TGTGCCAGCAGCCGGCAGTGGCGCCAAGAGACCCAGTACTTC. It is translated as CASSRQWRQETQYF. The V gene is TRBV14, the J gene TRBJ2-5; D uncertain. CDR3 length equals 14 residues. Germline CDR1 reads SGHDN; CDR2 reads FVKESK. V lost 4 bases and J lost 1, with 10 bases in between.

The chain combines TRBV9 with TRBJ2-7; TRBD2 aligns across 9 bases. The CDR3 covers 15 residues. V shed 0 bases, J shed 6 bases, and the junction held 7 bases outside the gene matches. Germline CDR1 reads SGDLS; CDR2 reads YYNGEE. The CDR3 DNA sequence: TGTGCCAGCAGCGTAGATTCTAGCGGGGCCTCCGAGCAGTACTTC. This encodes CASSVDSSGASEQYF.

The CDR3 DNA reads as TGTGCCAGCTCGACAGGGCCGTTCGCTGAAGCTTTCTTT. Protein sequence: CASSTGPFAEAFF. V and J are TRBV7-9 and TRBJ1-1; 7 nucleotides align to TRBD1. The CDR3 extends over 13 amino acids. V gave up 8 bases and J gave up 6 bases; unmatched junction bases: 9. Germline CDR1 SEHNR, CDR2 FQNEAQ (reference sequence).

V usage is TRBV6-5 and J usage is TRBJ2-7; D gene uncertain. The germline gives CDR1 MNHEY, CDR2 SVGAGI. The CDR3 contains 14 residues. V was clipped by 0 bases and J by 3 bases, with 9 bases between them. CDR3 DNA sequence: TGTGCCAGCAGTTACTCGAAGGGCAACTACGAGCAGTACTTC. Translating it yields CASSYSKGNYEQYF.

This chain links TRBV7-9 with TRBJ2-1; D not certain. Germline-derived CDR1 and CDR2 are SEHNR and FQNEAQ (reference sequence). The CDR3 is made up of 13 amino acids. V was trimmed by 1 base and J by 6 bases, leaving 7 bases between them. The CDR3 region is CASSLVVVNEQFF. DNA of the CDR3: TGTGCCAGCAGCTTAGTAGTCGTCAATGAGCAGTTCTTC.

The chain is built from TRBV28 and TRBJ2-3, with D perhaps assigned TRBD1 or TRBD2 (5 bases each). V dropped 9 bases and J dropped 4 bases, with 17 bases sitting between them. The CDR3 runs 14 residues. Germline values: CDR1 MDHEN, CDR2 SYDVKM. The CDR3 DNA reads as TGTGCCAGTCGGGAAGGGTGGGGCCCAGATACGCAGTATTTT. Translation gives CASREGWGPDTQYF.

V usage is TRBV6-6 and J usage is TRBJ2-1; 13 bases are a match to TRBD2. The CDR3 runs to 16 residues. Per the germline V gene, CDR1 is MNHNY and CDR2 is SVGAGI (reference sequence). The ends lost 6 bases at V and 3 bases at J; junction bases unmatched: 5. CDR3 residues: CASSLGTSGVYNEQFF. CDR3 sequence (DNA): TGTGCCAGCAGCCTAGGGACTAGCGGGGTCTACAATGAGCAGTTCTTC.

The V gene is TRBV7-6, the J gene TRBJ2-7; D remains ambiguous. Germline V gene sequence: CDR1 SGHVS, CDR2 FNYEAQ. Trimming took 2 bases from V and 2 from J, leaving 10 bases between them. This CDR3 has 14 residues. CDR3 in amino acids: CASSLRAATYEQYF. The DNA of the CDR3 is TGTGCCAGCAGCTTACGGGCAGCTACCTACGAGCAGTACTTC.